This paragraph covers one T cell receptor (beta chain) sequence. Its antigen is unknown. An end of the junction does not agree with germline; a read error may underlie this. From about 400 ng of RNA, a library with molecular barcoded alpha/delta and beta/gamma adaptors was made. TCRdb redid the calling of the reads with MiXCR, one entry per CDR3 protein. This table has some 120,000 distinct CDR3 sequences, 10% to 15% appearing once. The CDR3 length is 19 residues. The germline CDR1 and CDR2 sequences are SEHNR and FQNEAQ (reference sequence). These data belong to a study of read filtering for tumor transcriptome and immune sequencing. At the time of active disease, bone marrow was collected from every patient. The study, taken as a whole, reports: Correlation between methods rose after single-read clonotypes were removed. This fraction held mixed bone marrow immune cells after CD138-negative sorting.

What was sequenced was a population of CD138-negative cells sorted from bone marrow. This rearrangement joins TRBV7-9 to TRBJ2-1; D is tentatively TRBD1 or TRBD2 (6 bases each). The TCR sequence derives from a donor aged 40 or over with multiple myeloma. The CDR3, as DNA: TGTGCCAGCGGCTTAGGGGGGTTAGTAGGGGGTCGTCTCTACAATGAGCAGTTCTTC. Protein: CASGLGGLVGGRLYNEQFF.